This TCR beta chain was recorded in a study of radiation and T cells in renal cell carcinoma (dated by TCRdb to about 2020). A note on the overall study: The samples were obtained from a clinical trial, where primary renal cell carcinomas were treated with 15 Gy stereotactic body radiation therapy and then removed by nephrectomy 4 weeks afterward. In total, 50 or so samples underwent TCR beta sequencing: 25 or so tumors plus 27 peripheral blood samples. A total of 4 million to 5 million unique CDR3 nucleotide sequences, encoding fewer than 3,000,000 unique CDR3 amino acid sequences, were found across all 50 or so samples.

What the time point label conveys for this sample: baseline pretreatment blood. The treatment or condition label, read with the paper, signifies: 15 Gy SBRT to primary tumor, nephrectomy 4 weeks later. To follow tumor-enriched clonotypes, peripheral blood was collected serially from radiation-treated patients at baseline and again at 2 weeks and 4 weeks after SBRT. Every patient's renal cell carcinoma showed clear cell pathology. Genomic DNA for TCR sequencing was prepared using the QIAamp DNA Blood Mini Kit (Qiagen). Samples were included in the analyses only if all quality control checks were passed. CDR1 and CDR2 were assigned from the germline V gene as SGHTA and FQGNSA. Measured from the cysteine to the phenylalanine, the CDR3 is 14 residues long. Only the CDR3 DNA stays, 42 bases, in frame from base 1. V has 4 bases trimmed and J has 1 base trimmed; junction bases matching no gene number 3. This clone was counted a few times. Its antigen specificity is not known. Qualities for individual bases were not recorded, and no much larger clone is one base off.

The study at large found these results: With a single-armed trial design, the study had no way to address how radiation dose or scheduling affects the TCR repertoire. Because no pretreatment tumor biopsies were available, whether clonotypes were present in the tumor at baseline could not be determined. In blood, the top tumor clonotypes increased from baseline to 2 weeks after radiation and then shrank by 4 weeks, which suggests a temporary expansion of tumor-resident clones. Tracking of blood repertoire dynamics stopped at roughly four weeks after treatment, with no follow-up past that point.

Following the manufacturer's recommendations, the immunoSEQ kit was used to generate TCR beta libraries from genomic DNA. To prepare the libraries, a first multiplex PCR with proprietary primers was run, followed by a second PCR that added unique barcodes, and a bead cleanup was done after each round. A positive control reaction and a negative control reaction, both provided in the kit, were run with every batch of samples. The final libraries underwent checking on an Agilent 4200 TapeStation D1000 ScreenTape, volumetric pooling, and quantification by qPCR. Sequencing was performed on an Illumina NextSeq500 using a MidOutput 150-cycle cartridge, with 156 Read1 cycles, 15 Index1 cycles, and the kit custom primers. The pooled library was loaded at 0.9 to 1 pM with a roughly 20% PhiX control spike-in. The original methods were these. Vendor-processed data were analyzed in R, with a clonotype defined as all T cells sharing the same CDR3 nucleotide sequence. In the clone abundance analyses, frequencies were normalized to the 10,000 most abundant clones in each sample. Public T cell clones, averaging fewer than five per sample, were removed before analysis. Tumor-enriched clonotypes and baseline blood-enriched clonotypes were defined as those with an abundance difference of at least 32-fold between compartments. Clonotypes expanded or contracted between blood time points were identified with a beta-binomial differential abundance model. Similarity between tumor and blood repertoires was quantified using the Baroni-Urbani and Buser coefficient, and groups were compared with two-tailed Wilcoxon tests in R. The table was pulled from immuneACCESS by TCRdb, which kept in-frame rearrangements only. Such tables lose some clones; where checked, under half of the loss comes from unresolved V genes, and the rest has no known cause. The DNA gave D and trimming, while V, J and clone size come from that table. The sample table shows 40,000 to 60,000 clones, and roughly 80% are seen once. The ten largest account for roughly a third of the sample.

This clonotype was sampled from a woman aged 70-85 years with renal cell carcinoma. The chain is encoded by TRBV7-2 joined to TRBJ2-7; 8 junctional bases match TRBD1. The sequencing used blood, collected from a patient whose treatment included radiotherapy and nephrectomy. The DNA reads TGTGCCAGCAGCTACGGACAGGGATCCTACGAGCAGTACTTC. Its translation reads: CASSYGQGSYEQYF.